This T cell receptor (beta chain) stems from a study of blood T cell repertoires in COVID-19. Clones were read by immunoSEQ multiplex PCR, and TCRdb kept only the in-frame ones, dropping some. The table lists 70,000 to 100,000 clones, about 90% of them singletons. V was pared by 3 bases and J by 0 bases, with 21 bases between. The CDR3 sequence is 19 residues long. The germline V gene encodes CDR1 SGHDN and CDR2 FVKESK. The receptor's source is a woman between 65 and 79 years old with acute or convalescent COVID-19. The rearrangement joins TRBV14 to TRBJ2-1; possibly TRBD1 for D (5 bases). The source material was peripheral blood. CDR3: CASSHLAGFERSSYNEQFF. The CDR3 region has the DNA TGTGCCAGCAGCCACCTGGCAGGGTTCGAGCGCTCCTCCTACAATGAGCAGTTCTTC.